A selection of T cell receptor beta chains follows, all from one sample in a study of cytotoxic CD8 clonotypes in ibrutinib-treated CLL. Here immunoSEQ multiplex PCR was the method, and the copy in TCRdb shows in-frame clones only, minus some. The repertoire holds approximately 25,000 clones, with 65% to 80% as singletons. The source material was PBMCs, sampled after 12 months of ibrutinib treatment. These receptors were obtained from a human donor with chronic lymphocytic leukemia. Both conserved end residues are part of each CDR3. The D gene is left open where the match is weak. Clone sizes are given selectively: once, few, many, or a class where the clone is expanded.

v_call: TRBV7-3; j_call: TRBJ2-2; clone_size: -; d_call: -; cdr3_nt: TGTGCCAGCAGCTTTTCCCCCGGGGAGCTGTTTTTT; cdr3_aa: CASSFSPGELFF
v_call: TRBV7-7; j_call: TRBJ2-7; clone_size: -; d_call: -; cdr3_nt: TGTGCTAGCAGCTTAGCGGAGGGAATCTACGAGCAGTACTTC; cdr3_aa: CASSLAEGIYEQYF
v_call: TRBV30; j_call: TRBJ2-1; clone_size: -; d_call: -; cdr3_nt: TGTGCCTGGACCCCACTGGCTAGCCCAAAAGCCCTAAATGAGCAGTTCTTC; cdr3_aa: CAWTPLASPKALNEQFF
v_call: TRBV30; j_call: TRBJ1-2; clone_size: -; d_call: TRBD1; cdr3_nt: TGTGCCTGGAGTGTACTCCGTGGAGGGGGCCATGGCTACACCTTC; cdr3_aa: CAWSVLRGGGHGYTF
v_call: TRBV5-1; j_call: TRBJ1-2; clone_size: -; d_call: -; cdr3_nt: TGCGCCAGCAGCATGGACGGCACGTCTAACTATGGCTACACCTTC; cdr3_aa: CASSMDGTSNYGYTF
v_call: TRBV27; j_call: TRBJ2-7; clone_size: -; d_call: -; cdr3_nt: TGTGCCAGCAGTTTAGTTGGGTTTCGCGAGCAGTACTTC; cdr3_aa: CASSLVGFREQYF
v_call: TRBV27; j_call: TRBJ2-3; clone_size: once; d_call: TRBD1; cdr3_nt: TGTGCCAGCAGTTTTAAACAGGGGGCTGCAGCAGATACGCAGTATTTT; cdr3_aa: CASSFKQGAAADTQYF
v_call: TRBV7-9; j_call: TRBJ1-5; clone_size: -; d_call: -; cdr3_nt: TGTGCCAGCAGCGACGGACAGTTTAGGGATCAGCCCCAGCATTTT; cdr3_aa: CASSDGQFRDQPQHF
v_call: TRBV10-1; j_call: TRBJ2-1; clone_size: few; d_call: -; cdr3_nt: TGCGCCAGCAGTCCAGGGGGGAGCCAGTTCTTC; cdr3_aa: CASSPGGSQFF
v_call: TRBV29-1; j_call: TRBJ2-1; clone_size: -; d_call: -; cdr3_nt: TGCAGCGTCCGGGACACAGGTTACAATGAGCAGTTCTTC; cdr3_aa: CSVRDTGYNEQFF
v_call: TRBV11-3; j_call: TRBJ2-3; clone_size: -; d_call: TRBD2; cdr3_nt: TGTGCCAGCAGCTTAGGGACTAGGCCCACAGATACGCAGTATTTT; cdr3_aa: CASSLGTRPTDTQYF
v_call: TRBV7-9; j_call: TRBJ1-1; clone_size: once; d_call: -; cdr3_nt: TGTGCCAGCAGCCTCTGGGGGACATCCAACACTGAAGCTTTCTTT; cdr3_aa: CASSLWGTSNTEAFF
v_call: TRBV28; j_call: TRBJ2-7; clone_size: -; d_call: TRBD1; cdr3_nt: TGTGCCAGCAGTAAAATGGGGACAGGATTCTACGAGCAGTACTTC; cdr3_aa: CASSKMGTGFYEQYF
v_call: TRBV5-1; j_call: TRBJ1-4; clone_size: -; d_call: -; cdr3_nt: TGCGCCAGCAGCTCCGGCTCGGGCGCAACTAATGAAAAACTGTTTTTT; cdr3_aa: CASSSGSGATNEKLFF
v_call: TRBV27; j_call: TRBJ2-1; clone_size: -; d_call: -; cdr3_nt: TGTGCCACCGTAAGAAGGATGGGAAATGAGCAGTTCTTC; cdr3_aa: CATVRRMGNEQFF
v_call: TRBV4-1; j_call: TRBJ1-5; clone_size: -; d_call: -; cdr3_nt: TGCGCCAGCAGCCCTTCCGGAGGGTTTAGCAATCAGCCCCAGCATTTT; cdr3_aa: CASSPSGGFSNQPQHF
v_call: TRBV11-2; j_call: TRBJ2-2; clone_size: -; d_call: TRBD1; cdr3_nt: TGTGCCAGCAGCATGACAGGGGTCAACACCGGGGAGCTGTTTTTT; cdr3_aa: CASSMTGVNTGELFF
v_call: TRBV6-1; j_call: TRBJ1-1; clone_size: -; d_call: -; cdr3_nt: TGTGCCGTACTCAGGGCCCCCATGAACACTGAAGCTTTCTTT; cdr3_aa: CAVLRAPMNTEAFF
v_call: TRBV18; j_call: TRBJ2-1; clone_size: -; d_call: TRBD1; cdr3_nt: TGTGCCAGCTCACCACAGGGACAGGGGGCATATGAGCAGTTCTTC; cdr3_aa: CASSPQGQGAYEQFF
v_call: TRBV9; j_call: TRBJ1-1; clone_size: -; d_call: -; cdr3_nt: TGTGCCAGCAGCGTAGGGGGGCTTGGTGAAGCTTTCTTT; cdr3_aa: CASSVGGLGEAFF
v_call: TRBV6-5; j_call: TRBJ1-4; clone_size: -; d_call: -; cdr3_nt: TGTGCCAGCAGTTACTCGAGCGGAGCGGGCATGAAAAAACTGTTTTTT; cdr3_aa: CASSYSSGAGMKKLFF
v_call: TRBV19; j_call: TRBJ2-4; clone_size: -; d_call: -; cdr3_nt: TGTGCCAGTGCGAGAAGCGGAGCCAAAAACATTCAGTACTTC; cdr3_aa: CASARSGAKNIQYF
v_call: TRBV5-4; j_call: TRBJ2-7; clone_size: -; d_call: TRBD2; cdr3_nt: TGTGCCAGCAGCCACAAGCGTCTAGCGGGGGGGCAGGAGCAGTACTTC; cdr3_aa: CASSHKRLAGGQEQYF
v_call: TRBV2; j_call: TRBJ2-7; clone_size: -; d_call: -; cdr3_nt: TGTGCCAGCAGTGTCTACGAGCAGTACTTC; cdr3_aa: CASSVYEQYF
v_call: TRBV14; j_call: TRBJ1-5; clone_size: -; d_call: -; cdr3_nt: TGTGCCAGCAGCCAATTACGCGGGCCCCAGCATTTT; cdr3_aa: CASSQLRGPQHF
v_call: TRBV13; j_call: TRBJ1-1; clone_size: -; d_call: TRBD1; cdr3_nt: TGTGCCAGCAGCTTAGGGCAGGGGGATGCTTTCTTT; cdr3_aa: CASSLGQGDAFF
v_call: TRBV19; j_call: TRBJ1-5; clone_size: -; d_call: -; cdr3_nt: TGTGCCAGTAGTAGTCTATCGGGGGCCAGACAGCCCCAGCATTTT; cdr3_aa: CASSSLSGARQPQHF
v_call: TRBV11-2; j_call: TRBJ2-7; clone_size: -; d_call: -; cdr3_nt: TGTGCCAGCAGCCCTCCGGGCCGGGGCTACGAGCAGTACTTC; cdr3_aa: CASSPPGRGYEQYF
v_call: TRBV6-1; j_call: TRBJ2-7; clone_size: -; d_call: TRBD1; cdr3_nt: TGTGCCAGCACCTTCCGACAGGGCCCCAGCTACGAGCAGTACTTC; cdr3_aa: CASTFRQGPSYEQYF
v_call: TRBV5-1; j_call: TRBJ1-4; clone_size: -; d_call: -; cdr3_nt: TGCGCCAGCAGCTTGGGGTGGGCCACGGAAAAACTGTTTTTT; cdr3_aa: CASSLGWATEKLFF
v_call: TRBV7-9; j_call: TRBJ2-7; clone_size: -; d_call: TRBD2; cdr3_nt: TGTGCCAGCAGCTGGTCAGTCACCGGGCGGGCTAGCGGCTCCTACGAGCAGTACTTC; cdr3_aa: CASSWSVTGRASGSYEQYF
v_call: TRBV19; j_call: TRBJ1-4; clone_size: -; d_call: -; cdr3_nt: TGTGCCAGTAGCCCCGCGCGCGGAACTAATGAAAAACTGTTTTTT; cdr3_aa: CASSPARGTNEKLFF
v_call: TRBV5-6; j_call: TRBJ2-5; clone_size: once; d_call: -; cdr3_nt: TGTGCCAGCAGTTACTACAGGGCCACTCAAGAGACCCAGTACTTC; cdr3_aa: CASSYYRATQETQYF
v_call: TRBV6-1; j_call: TRBJ1-1; clone_size: -; d_call: -; cdr3_nt: TGTGCCAGCAGTGAATGGAGGGGTAACACTGAAGCTTTCTTT; cdr3_aa: CASSEWRGNTEAFF
v_call: TRBV2; j_call: TRBJ2-5; clone_size: -; d_call: -; cdr3_nt: TGTGCCAGCAGTGGAGAAATTCAAGAGACCCAGTACTTC; cdr3_aa: CASSGEIQETQYF
v_call: TRBV30; j_call: TRBJ2-1; clone_size: few; d_call: -; cdr3_nt: TGTGCCTGGAGTGTAACCGCGGGGCATTCCTACAATGAGCAGTTCTTC; cdr3_aa: CAWSVTAGHSYNEQFF
v_call: TRBV28; j_call: TRBJ1-5; clone_size: -; d_call: -; cdr3_nt: TGTGCCAGCAGACCAACAAATATTAATCAGCCCCAGCATTTT; cdr3_aa: CASRPTNINQPQHF
v_call: TRBV5-1; j_call: TRBJ2-1; clone_size: -; d_call: -; cdr3_nt: TGCGCCAGCAGCTTGGGAGGTTACAATGAGCAGTTCTTC; cdr3_aa: CASSLGGYNEQFF
v_call: TRBV6-5; j_call: TRBJ1-3; clone_size: once; d_call: TRBD1; cdr3_nt: TGTGCCAGCAGTTACTCAACGACAGGGGGAAACACCATATATTTT; cdr3_aa: CASSYSTTGGNTIYF
v_call: TRBV9; j_call: TRBJ2-1; clone_size: -; d_call: TRBD2; cdr3_nt: TGTGCCAGCAGCGGACTAGCGGGGGCACCGGGTGAGCAGTTCTTC; cdr3_aa: CASSGLAGAPGEQFF
v_call: TRBV2; j_call: TRBJ2-1; clone_size: -; d_call: -; cdr3_nt: TGTGCCAGCAGTCTCGACAGAATCCTTGGCAATGAGCAGTTCTTC; cdr3_aa: CASSLDRILGNEQFF